One and the same sample provided the 14 T cell receptor beta chains below, sequenced in a study of OX40 agonist ivuxolimab in advanced cancers. Clones were sequenced by immunoSEQ multiplex PCR, and TCRdb holds only the in-frame ones, with some missing. Of 46,000 or so clones listed, more than 75% are singletons. Source: CD4+ or CD8+ T cells sorted from blood, taken in a trial of the OX40 agonist ivuxolimab. These receptors all come from an adult with an advanced solid tumor such as melanoma, head and neck, liver or kidney cancer.

The gene calls are TRBV5-6 and TRBJ1-4; D is undetermined. The V and J ends lost 3 bases and 6 bases respectively, with 9 bases between them. Germline V gene sequence: CDR1 SGHDT, CDR2 YYEEEE. This CDR3 has 13 amino acids. The CDR3 region has the DNA TGTGCCAGCAGCTATGACACGGATGAAAAACTGTTTTTT. Its protein is CASSYDTDEKLFF.

V usage is TRBV28 and J usage is TRBJ2-1; 9 bases fit TRBD1. The V segment lost 4 bases and the J segment 8 bases; nucleotides outside the gene matches: 15. This CDR3 is 17 amino acids long. CDR1 and CDR2 (germline): MDHEN, SYDVKM. The CDR3: CASSYSTGTGSLDEQFF. As DNA, the CDR3 is TGTGCCAGCAGTTACTCGACCGGGACAGGGTCTCTCGATGAGCAGTTCTTC.

CDR3 in amino acids: CASSQDPSGGKSYNEQFF. The CDR3, as DNA: TGCGCCAGCAGCCAAGACCCTAGCGGGGGGAAATCCTACAATGAGCAGTTCTTC. V gene TRBV4-1 combines with J gene TRBJ2-1; 11 nucleotides agree with TRBD2. The CDR3 runs 18 residues. The V and J ends lost 0 bases and 1 base, in that order; junction bases with no gene match: 5. Per germline, CDR1 MGHRA and CDR2 YSYEKL.

This clone came up a few times. V and J are TRBV6-6 and TRBJ2-7, with a weak D call TRBD1 (6 bases). The CDR3 consists of 14 residues. The germline V gene encodes CDR1 MNHNY and CDR2 SVGAGI (reference sequence). Trimming cost V 6 bases and J 0 bases, with 12 bases left between them. The CDR3 here is CASSPRDNSYEQYF. The DNA for the CDR3 is TGTGCCAGCAGCCCCCGGGACAACTCCTACGAGCAGTACTTC.

V is TRBV27 and J is TRBJ2-5; TRBD2 matches 7 bases. Unmatched junction bases numbered 9, after V lost 2 bases and J lost 3 bases. Germline V gene sequence: CDR1 MNHEY, CDR2 SMNVEV (reference sequence). The CDR3 loop spans 16 amino acids. CDR3 sequence (DNA): TGTGCCAGCAGTTTAACGGCGTCTAGCGGTGAAGAGACCCAGTACTTC. It specifies CASSLTASSGEETQYF.

This chain connects TRBV10-3 to TRBJ1-1, with a tentative D call TRBD1 (6 bases). This CDR3 region has 13 residues. V lost 4 bases, J lost 4 bases, and 10 bases lay in between. CDR1 and CDR2 (germline): ENHRY, SYGVKD. The CDR3 sequence is CAISVQGRTEAFF. Written as DNA, the CDR3 is TGTGCCATCAGTGTACAGGGACGCACTGAAGCTTTCTTT.

The chain combines TRBV6-1 with TRBJ2-7; 10 bases are a match to TRBD2. The CDR3 is 15 amino acids. The V gene end was trimmed by 7 bases and the J gene end by 0 bases; junction bases not matched to a gene: 6. Germline CDR1 is MNHNS and CDR2 is SASEGT. The CDR3 region is CASTPGTSDSYEQYF. The CDR3 DNA reads TGTGCCAGCACCCCAGGGACTAGCGACTCCTACGAGCAGTACTTC.

The chain joins TRBV9 to TRBJ2-1, with TRBD2 matching 11 bases. Germline V gene lookup returns CDR1 SGDLS and CDR2 YYNGEE. CDR3 size: 16 residues. With 2 bases clipped from V and 4 bases from J, the junction kept 5 bases outside the gene matches. The CDR3 reads CASSVSGRVWYNEQFF. For the CDR3, the DNA is TGTGCCAGCAGCGTTAGCGGGAGGGTATGGTACAATGAGCAGTTCTTC.

The chain combines TRBV29-1 with TRBJ2-1; 9 positions match TRBD2. The CDR3 is made up of 13 amino acids. With 7 bases clipped from V and 7 bases from J, the junction kept 8 bases outside the gene matches. Germline CDR1 and CDR2: SQVTM and ANQGSEA. DNA for the CDR3: TGCAGCGACCAAATAGCGGGAGAGAATGAGCAGTTCTTC. As protein: CSDQIAGENEQFF.

This sequence joins TRBV5-6 and TRBJ2-5, with D possibly matching TRBD1 (5 bases). The J call may not be correct, given that the DNA end is closer to TRBJ2-7. Germline V gene lookup returns CDR1 SGHDT and CDR2 YYEEEE. The CDR3 runs to 16 residues. The CDR3 nucleotides are TGTGCCAGCAGCTTGGTATACCGCAGGGAATCCTACGAGCAGTACTTC. The encoded protein is CASSLVYRRESYEQYF.

The rearrangement uses TRBV7-9 and TRBJ2-7; 9 positions agree with TRBD2. Per the germline V gene, CDR1 is SEHNR and CDR2 is FQNEAQ (reference sequence). The CDR3 has 14 residues. The V gene end was trimmed by 5 bases and the J gene end by 2 bases; junction bases not matched to a gene: 4. The CDR3 nucleotides read TGTGCCAGCAGCGGGGCGGGAGGGACCTACGAGCAGTACTTC. It codes for CASSGAGGTYEQYF.

The chain uses TRBV5-1 and TRBJ2-7, with a tentative D call TRBD1 (6 bases). V shed 0 bases and J shed 2 bases, with 12 bases lying between them. This CDR3 has 15 amino acids. CDR1 SGHRS and CDR2 YFSETQ come from the germline V gene. CDR3 sequence (DNA): TGCGCCAGCAGCTTGGAAACAGGGAAGACCTACGAGCAGTACTTC. This encodes CASSLETGKTYEQYF.

Turning to this clone: The identical CDR3 is also encoded by other nucleotide sequences in the sample. V usage is TRBV30 and J usage is TRBJ1-1; unclear D gene. The CDR3 contains 13 residues. V was shortened by 0 bases and J by 4 bases, with 9 bases between the two germline ends. CDR1 and CDR2 (germline): GTSNPN, SVGIG (reference sequence). CDR3 sequence (DNA): TGTGCCTGGAGTGTTAGGAGGAGCACTGAAGCTTTCTTT. This gives the protein CAWSVRRSTEAFF.

This rearrangement joins TRBV6-5 to TRBJ2-5; D possibly corresponds to TRBD1 (5 bases). Germline loops: CDR1 MNHEY, CDR2 SVGAGI. The ends were cut back, 3 bases at V and 5 bases at J, with 7 bases in the middle. The CDR3 extends over 12 amino acids. CDR3 in DNA: TGTGCCAGCAGTTATTCAGGGGAGACCCAGTACTTC. Its protein product is CASSYSGETQYF.